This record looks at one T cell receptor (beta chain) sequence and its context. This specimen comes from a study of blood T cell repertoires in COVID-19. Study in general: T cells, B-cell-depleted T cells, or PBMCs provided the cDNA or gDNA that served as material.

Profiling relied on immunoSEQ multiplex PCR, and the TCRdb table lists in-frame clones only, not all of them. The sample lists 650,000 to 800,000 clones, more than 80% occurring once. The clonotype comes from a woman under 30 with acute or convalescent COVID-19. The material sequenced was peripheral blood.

CDR3 sequence: CASPGQKSSYNSPLHF. In nucleotides, the CDR3 is TGTGCCAGCCCGGGACAGAAAAGCTCCTATAATTCACCCCTCCACTTT. The V and J genes are TRBV11-2 and TRBJ1-6; TRBD1 matches 7 bases. The CDR3 runs 16 residues. V dropped 8 bases and J dropped 0; count of bases not matched to a gene: 7. Germline V gene sequence: CDR1 SGHAT, CDR2 FQNNGV.